Listed here is a single TCR beta chain. This record comes from a study of T cell repertoires in ileal Crohn's disease. Overall study context: Operated complications were stricturing disease (about 60%) and penetrating disease (about 39%).

Time point indicated: neoterminal ileum biopsy at postoperative endoscopy, about 6 months after surgery. Each sample's TCRB immunosequencing used about 470 nanograms of biopsy DNA. TCRdb's table, derived via immunoSEQ multiplex PCR, lists solely in-frame clones and lacks some. The sample consists of 13,000 to 15,000 clones, around 72% of them appearing once. What was sequenced was ileal tissue. The receptor comes from an adult with Crohn's disease.

The CDR3 DNA is TGTGCCACCCCTGCGGACAGGGATTATGGCTACACCTTC. This gives the protein CATPADRDYGYTF. The genes are TRBV6-6 and TRBJ1-2, with TRBD1 matching over 8 bases. CDR1 MNHNY and CDR2 SVGAGI come from the germline V gene (reference sequence). The J segment lost 5 bases and the V segment lost 10 bases, leaving 9 bases of the junction unmatched. The CDR3 runs to 13 residues.